These 20 T cell receptor beta chains came from one sample sequenced in a study of identical twins. MiXCR, run by TCRdb on the 5' RACE reads, gives a single entry per CDR3 protein. Here the sample spans more than 1.5 million distinct CDR3 sequences, less than 40% being singletons. Sequenced input: cord blood. Receptors originate from a newborn girl in good health.

This chain connects TRBV10-1 to TRBJ1-1; D is uncertain. With 7 bases removed from V and 1 base from J, the gap between germline ends came to 10 bases. The germline CDR1 and CDR2 sequences are WNHNN and SYGVQD (reference sequence). CDR3 size: 13 residues. This CDR3 reads CASNGRENTEAFF. The CDR3 DNA follows: TGCGCCAGCAATGGACGGGAGAACACTGAAGCTTTCTTT.

This clonotype was counted between two and nine times. The chain recombines TRBV5-1 with TRBJ1-6; D uncertain. Germline V gene sequence: CDR1 SGHRS, CDR2 YFSETQ. Deletions cut 1 base from V and 7 bases from J, with 9 bases between. CDR3 size: 14 residues. This CDR3 is CASSLNQQNSPLHF. The CDR3 coding sequence is TGCGCCAGCAGCTTGAACCAACAGAATTCACCCCTCCACTTT.

In this sample, this clonotype turned up a few times. The rearrangement uses TRBV3-1 and TRBJ2-3; D is uncertain. Looked up from germline, CDR1 is LGHDT and CDR2 is YNNKEL (reference sequence). Deletions cut 0 bases from V and 1 base from J, with 8 bases between. The CDR3 is 15 amino acids. The CDR3 spells CASSQDKRRTDTQYF. DNA of the CDR3: TGTGCCAGCAGCCAAGATAAGCGACGCACAGATACGCAGTATTTT.

This clonotype was detected once. This chain connects TRBV18 to TRBJ2-1; D gene uncertain. Germline V gene lookup returns CDR1 KGHSH and CDR2 LQKENI. V was trimmed by 2 bases and J by 5 bases, leaving 10 bases between them. This CDR3 contains 14 residues. DNA of the CDR3: TGTGCCAGCTCACCAGGTGGCCGGGACAATGAGCAGTTCTTC. Amino acid sequence: CASSPGGRDNEQFF.

This chain links TRBV6-5 with TRBJ2-7; 9 bases match TRBD1. Germline trimming cut 2 bases from V and 0 bases from J; bases unmatched to any gene: 5. This CDR3 contains 16 residues. In germline, CDR1 is MNHEY, CDR2 SVGAGI. CDR3 sequence (DNA): TGTGCCAGCAGTTACCCTTCGGGACAGGGCTCCTACGAGCAGTACTTC. Translation: CASSYPSGQGSYEQYF.

The gene calls are TRBV2 and TRBJ2-3, with D possibly being TRBD1 (6 bases). Trimming took 7 bases from V and 0 from J, leaving 11 bases between them. Germline values: CDR1 SNHLY, CDR2 FYNNEI. The CDR3 is made up of 14 amino acids. This chain's CDR3 is CASTWTASTDTQYF. The DNA of the CDR3 is TGTGCCAGCACCTGGACAGCTAGCACAGATACGCAGTATTTT. The full variable domain, rest sourced from reference TRBV2 and TRBJ2-3, is EPEVTQTPSHQVTQMGQEVILRCVPISNHLYFYWYRQILGQKVEFLVSFYNNEISEKSEIFDDQFSVERPDGSNFTLKIRSTKLEDSAMYFCASTWTASTDTQYFGPGTRLTVL.

This clonotype was seen a few times. The J gene is TRBJ2-7, the V gene TRBV11-2, with D perhaps TRBD2 (6 bases). Trimming took 4 bases from V and 6 from J, leaving 13 bases between them. CDR1 SGHAT and CDR2 FQNNGV come from the germline V gene. This CDR3 has 13 amino acids. The CDR3: CASSWGESTEQYF. The CDR3 bases are TGTGCCAGCAGCTGGGGGGAGTCAACCGAGCAGTACTTC.

The rearrangement uses TRBV7-7 and TRBJ2-5; tentatively, D is TRBD1 (6 bases). Trimming left V 5 bases short and J 3 bases short, with 16 bases between. This CDR3 is 15 amino acids long. Germline assignment: CDR1 SSHAT and CDR2 FNYEAQ (reference sequence). CDR3 sequence: CASSLGDTPKETQYF. The CDR3 DNA reads TGTGCCAGCAGCCTTGGGGACACCCCAAAAGAGACCCAGTACTTC.

J is TRBJ2-1 and V is TRBV20-1, with D tentatively TRBD1 (6 bases). V shed 3 bases and J shed 3 bases, with 12 bases lying between them. The CDR3 is 14 amino acids. Germline V lookup: CDR1 DFQATT, CDR2 SNEGSKA (reference sequence). CDR3 in DNA: TGCAGTGCTAGCAGGGGACCTGGCTACAATGAGCAGTTCTTC. It specifies CSASRGPGYNEQFF.

In this sample, this clonotype turned up once. This rearrangement joins TRBV3-1 to TRBJ2-2; D may be TRBD2 (6 bases). Trimming removed 3 bases from V and 4 bases from J, with 12 bases in between. Germline CDR1 LGHDT, CDR2 YNNKEL (reference sequence). The CDR3 runs 15 residues. CDR3 sequence reads: CASSQRGGATGELFF. The CDR3 DNA is TGTGCCAGCAGCCAGCGGGGTGGAGCCACCGGGGAGCTGTTTTTT.

This chain uses TRBV12-3 or TRBV12-4 with TRBJ2-1, with 10 bases identical to TRBD2. The CDR3 is made up of 14 amino acids. With V trimmed by 5 bases and J by 8 bases, 6 bases remained unmatched. CDR3 in DNA: TGTGCCAGCAGTACCAGCGGGAGGGTCGATGAGCAGTTCTTC. Translated: CASSTSGRVDEQFF.

This chain connects TRBV19 to TRBJ2-1; D perhaps matches TRBD1 (6 bases). Trimming pared 4 bases from V and 1 base from J, leaving 14 bases between. CDR1 is LNHDA and CDR2 is SQIVND in the germline V gene (reference sequence). The CDR3 length is 16 residues. The CDR3 bases are TGTGCCAGTAGTAGGGGGCTAGCAAGGTCCTACAATGAGCAGTTCTTC. Its protein is CASSRGLARSYNEQFF.

The CDR3: CSARDLFVTDYEQFF. CDR3 coding DNA: TGCAGTGCTAGAGATCTCTTTGTAACCGACTACGAGCAGTTCTTC. The chain recombines TRBV20-1 with TRBJ2-1; maybe TRBD2 (5 bases). CDR1 is DFQATT and CDR2 is SNEGSKA in the germline V gene (reference sequence). The germline V and J ends were trimmed by 0 bases and 10 bases, with 19 bases remaining between them. The CDR3 runs 15 residues.

The genes are TRBV29-1 and TRBJ1-1; D may be TRBD1 (6 bases). This CDR3 spans 14 amino acids. Trimming stripped 4 bases from V and 0 bases from J, with 12 bases between. CDR1 and CDR2 from the germline V gene are SQVTM and ANQGSEA. CDR3 region: CSVVRGRMNTEAFF. CDR3 nucleotides: TGCAGCGTTGTCCGGGGGCGAATGAACACTGAAGCTTTCTTT.

Details on this clonotype: A much more abundant neighbour one base away suggests this may be a read error. The rearrangement joins TRBV29-1 to TRBJ2-7; weak D call: TRBD1 (6 bases). The CDR3 is made up of 14 amino acids. From germline, CDR1 is SQVTM and CDR2 ANQGSEA. Between the trimmed V and J ends, which lost 3 bases and 4 bases, there was a span of 16 bases. The CDR3 DNA sequence: TGCAGCGTTGAGGGGGTTGACCAGGGGTACGAGCAGTACTTC. Translated: CSVEGVDQGYEQYF.

This clonotype has more than one count but fewer than ten. The chain is built from TRBV12-3 or TRBV12-4 and TRBJ1-4, with D tentatively TRBD1 (6 bases). CDR3 length equals 15 residues. V was cut by 3 bases and J by 5 bases, with 13 bases left in between. For the CDR3, the DNA is TGTGCCAGCAGTTTCAGGGGTGGAGGCAATGAAAAACTGTTTTTT. This translates into CASSFRGGGNEKLFF.

Written as DNA, the CDR3 is TGTGCCAGCAGTTACTACCGGGGCTACACCTTC. It is translated as CASSYYRGYTF. V usage is TRBV6-2 or TRBV6-3 and J usage is TRBJ1-2, with D unresolved. V was cut by 1 base and J by 8 bases, with 5 bases left in between. Per the germline V gene, CDR1 is MNHEY and CDR2 is SVGEGT. The CDR3 is made up of 11 amino acids.

The V call is TRBV6-6, the J call TRBJ2-1; 8 bases fit TRBD1. Trimming took 2 bases from V and 7 from J; bases not matched to a gene: 7. Per the germline V gene, CDR1 is MNHNY and CDR2 is SVGAGI (reference sequence). There are 15 residues in the CDR3. The CDR3 nucleotides read TGTGCCAGCAGTTACGACAGGGGCATTAGGAATGAGCAGTTCTTC. It is translated as CASSYDRGIRNEQFF.

The V call is TRBV12-3 or TRBV12-4, the J call TRBJ1-2, with a tentative D call TRBD1 (6 bases). The CDR3 loop spans 17 amino acids. V was clipped by 7 bases and J by 8 bases, with 29 bases between them. CDR3 bases: TGTGCCAGCACCAAAAGGGTCAGGACAGCCGATGTACGGGGCTACACCTTC. This gives the protein CASTKRVRTADVRGYTF.

This clonotype was detected only a few times. The chain has TRBV5-1 and TRBJ1-4; the D gene is possibly TRBD1 (6 bases). V dropped 3 bases and J dropped 5 bases, with 20 bases sitting between them. The CDR3 totals 17 residues. CDR1 is SGHRS, CDR2 YFSETQ, per germline. The CDR3, as DNA: TGCGCCAGCAGCTGGGGGATGACAGGCGCCCCGAATGAAAAACTGTTTTTT. It codes for CASSWGMTGAPNEKLFF. Supplemented by reference TRBV5-1 and TRBJ1-4, the full variable domain reads KAGVTQTPRYLIKTRGQQVTLSCSPISGHRSVSWYQQTPGQGLQFLFEYFSETQRNKGNFPGRFSGRQFSNSRSEMNVSTLELGDSALYLCASSWGMTGAPNEKLFFGSGTQLSVL.